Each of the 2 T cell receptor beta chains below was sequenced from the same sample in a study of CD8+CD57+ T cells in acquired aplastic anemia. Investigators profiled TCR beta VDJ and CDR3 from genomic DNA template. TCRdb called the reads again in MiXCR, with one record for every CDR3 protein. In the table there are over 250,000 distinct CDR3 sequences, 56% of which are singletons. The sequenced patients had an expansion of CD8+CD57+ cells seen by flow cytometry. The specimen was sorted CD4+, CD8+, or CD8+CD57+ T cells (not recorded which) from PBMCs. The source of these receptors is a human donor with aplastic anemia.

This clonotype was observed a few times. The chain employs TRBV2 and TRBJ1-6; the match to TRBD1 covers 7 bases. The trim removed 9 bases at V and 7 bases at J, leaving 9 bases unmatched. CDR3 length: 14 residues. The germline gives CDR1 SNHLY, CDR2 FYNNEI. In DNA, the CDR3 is TGTGCCAGGGGCAAAGGGACAGCGAATTCACCCCTCCACTTT. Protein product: CARGKGTANSPLHF.

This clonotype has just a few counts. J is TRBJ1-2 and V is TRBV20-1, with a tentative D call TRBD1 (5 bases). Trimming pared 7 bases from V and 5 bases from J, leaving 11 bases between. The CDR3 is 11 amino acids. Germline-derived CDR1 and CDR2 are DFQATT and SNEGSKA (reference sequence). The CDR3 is CSGSREYGYTF. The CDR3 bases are TGCAGTGGGTCCAGGGAATATGGCTACACCTTC.